One TCR beta chain is described in this entry. The sample originates from a study of CD8 T cells in Susac syndrome. Random hexamers were used to reverse transcribe an amount of roughly 0.5 to 1 ug RNA. TCRdb reprocessed the immunoSEQ multiplex PCR reads via MiXCR and lists one record per CDR3 protein. The data hold some 210,000 distinct CDR3 sequences, with approximately 94% observed a single time. V was trimmed by 0 bases and J by 7 bases, leaving 12 bases between them. This CDR3 region has 15 residues. Germline loops: CDR1 LNHNV, CDR2 YYDKDF (reference sequence). The sample comprised CD4+ T cells from PBMCs. This receptor was obtained from a human donor with Susac syndrome. This chain links TRBV15 with TRBJ1-4; D gene unclear. The CDR3 here is CATSRDAGIFEKLFF. The CDR3 DNA reads TGTGCCACCAGCAGAGATGCGGGGATTTTTGAAAAACTGTTTTTT.